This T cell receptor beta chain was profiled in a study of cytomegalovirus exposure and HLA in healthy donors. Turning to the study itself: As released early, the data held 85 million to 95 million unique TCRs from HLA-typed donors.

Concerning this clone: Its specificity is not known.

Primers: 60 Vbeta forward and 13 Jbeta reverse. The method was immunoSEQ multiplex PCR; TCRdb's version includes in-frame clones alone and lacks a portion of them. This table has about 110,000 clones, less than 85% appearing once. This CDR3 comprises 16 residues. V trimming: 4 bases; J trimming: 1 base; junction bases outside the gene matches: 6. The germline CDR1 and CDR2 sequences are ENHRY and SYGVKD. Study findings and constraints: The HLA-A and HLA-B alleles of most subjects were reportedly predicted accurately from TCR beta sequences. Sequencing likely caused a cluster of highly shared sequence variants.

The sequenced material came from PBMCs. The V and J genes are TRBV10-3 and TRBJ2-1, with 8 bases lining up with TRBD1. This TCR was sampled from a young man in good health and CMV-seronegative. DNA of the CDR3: TGTGCCATCAGTGGGGCAGGGGGCAAATCCTACAATGAGCAGTTCTTC. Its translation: CAISGAGGKSYNEQFF.